The rows below give T cell receptor beta chains drawn from one sample of a study of T cells after posttransplantation cyclophosphamide. Clones were sequenced by immunoSEQ multiplex PCR, and TCRdb holds only the in-frame ones, with some missing. The sample has a few thousand clones, around 70% seen once. Sample: PBMCs, taken 362 days after allogeneic stem cell transplant with posttransplant cyclophosphamide. The receptors come from a male patient between 55 and 70 years old who received an allogeneic stem cell transplant from an unrelated donor, was CMV-positive, and had acute GVHD only. Some T cells may have come from the graft donor. The CDR3 runs from the conserved cysteine through the conserved F or W. The D gene is left open where the match is weak. Clone size appears in some rows only: once, few, many, or a class for an expanded clone.

>TRBD1|TRBJ1-4|.|15|TRBV9
CASSPLGQLNEKLFF
TGTGCCAGCAGCCCGTTGGGACAGCTTAATGAAAAACTGTTTTTT
>.|TRBJ2-3|.|15|TRBV5-1
CASSLGGGALDTQYF
TGCGCCAGCAGCTTGGGAGGGGGGGCCTTAGATACGCAGTATTTT
>.|TRBJ2-7|.|15|TRBV18
CASSLGFQGIGEQYF
TGTGCCAGCTCACTAGGCTTTCAGGGAATCGGCGAGCAGTACTTC
>.|TRBJ2-5|.|12|TRBV6-6
CASSYSYETQYF
TGTGCCAGCAGTTACTCGTATGAGACCCAGTACTTC
>TRBD1|TRBJ2-2|.|18|TRBV27
CASSWRTGGAWVAGELFF
TGTGCCAGCAGTTGGAGGACAGGGGGCGCTTGGGTGGCCGGGGAGCTGTTTTTT
>.|TRBJ2-3|.|13|TRBV5-4
CASSGTGSDTQYF
TGTGCCAGCAGCGGGACTGGATCAGATACGCAGTATTTT
>.|TRBJ2-1|.|15|TRBV14
CASSQFAGPYNEQFF
TGTGCCAGCAGCCAATTCGCGGGACCATACAATGAGCAGTTCTTC
>TRBD2|TRBJ2-7|.|15|TRBV4-3
CASSPNSGVSYEQYF
TGCGCCAGCAGCCCCAATAGCGGGGTCTCCTACGAGCAGTACTTC
>.|TRBJ2-1|.|14|TRBV7-6
CASSFSGSYNEQFF
TGTGCCAGCAGCTTTAGCGGTTCCTACAATGAGCAGTTCTTC
>.|TRBJ1-1|few|12|TRBV6-5
CASRGGVGEAFF
TGTGCCAGCAGGGGGGGGGTGGGTGAAGCTTTCTTT
>.|TRBJ2-4|.|14|TRBV28
CASSSTEAKNIQYF
TGTGCCAGCAGTTCGACAGAAGCCAAAAACATTCAGTACTTC
>TRBD1|TRBJ2-1|.|12|TRBV4-3
CASSLRTGQQFF
TGCGCCAGCAGCCTCCGGACAGGGCAGCAGTTCTTC
>TRBD2|TRBJ2-5|.|15|TRBV5-1
CASSQGLAGGETQYF
TGCGCCAGCAGCCAGGGCCTAGCGGGGGGAGAGACCCAGTACTTC
>.|TRBJ1-2|.|14|TRBV19
CASSIVGGDYGYTF
TGTGCCAGTAGTATAGTGGGGGGAGACTATGGCTACACCTTC
>.|TRBJ1-5|.|15|TRBV10-3
CAISEWDTSNQPQHF
TGTGCCATCAGTGAGTGGGACACCAGCAATCAGCCCCAGCATTTT
>TRBD2|TRBJ2-1|.|14|TRBV5-1
CASSLGLAEEEQFF
TGCGCCAGCAGCTTGGGACTAGCGGAAGAAGAGCAGTTCTTC
>.|TRBJ1-1|once|15|TRBV13
CASSLDDRMNTEAFF
TGTGCCAGCAGCTTAGATGACAGAATGAACACTGAAGCTTTCTTT
>.|TRBJ1-6|few|13|TRBV28
CASSLSGGSPLHF
TGTGCCAGCAGTTTATCCGGGGGATCACCCCTCCACTTT
>TRBD2|TRBJ2-3|.|14|TRBV9
CASSGGGGTDTQYF
TGTGCCAGCAGCGGGGGCGGGGGGACAGATACGCAGTATTTT
>TRBD2|TRBJ2-2|few|19|TRBV27
CASSLRVAGGPTNTGELFF
TGTGCCAGCAGTTTACGGGTAGCGGGAGGGCCCACGAACACCGGGGAGCTGTTTTTT
>.|TRBJ2-5|.|11|TRBV7-2
CASSLRGGQYF
TGTGCCAGCAGCTTAAGGGGAGGCCAGTACTTC
>.|TRBJ1-1|few|12|TRBV14
CASSLGLTEAFF
TGTGCCAGCAGCCTGGGGCTCACTGAAGCTTTCTTT